The 21 T cell receptor beta chains listed next were all sequenced from one sample in a study of shared clonotypes between healthy human individuals (dated by TCRdb to the early 2020s). CD8 naive samples consisted of CD45RO-negative cells that were positively selected for CCR7, yielding a CD45RA+CCR7+ population without TemRA cells. The library was prepared using the immunoSEQ multiplex PCR assay. TCRdb's version of the immuneACCESS table is confined to in-frame rearrangements and falls short of the full clone set. An unresolved V gene accounts for under half of the shortfall where checked; the remainder is of unknown origin. Recorded for this sample are some 2.1 million clones; 90% to 95% of them occurred a single time. The biggest ten clones account for about 1.6% of the sample. Sequenced: naive CD8+ T cells from PBMCs. According to the study, the label for this sample's cell subset or site signals: CD45RA+CCR7+. The receptors stem from a man younger than 35 in good health. Some clones in this sample may be carry-over from other donors' samples.

The chain has TRBV27 and TRBJ1-4; the match to TRBD1 covers 8 bases. From germline, CDR1 is MNHEY and CDR2 SMNVEV (reference sequence). This CDR3 region has 14 residues. V lost 2 bases to trimming and J lost 7 bases; unmatched junction nucleotides: 3. The CDR3: CASSLGRGPEKLFF. As DNA, the CDR3 is TGTGCCAGCAGTTTAGGCAGGGGGCCTGAAAAACTGTTTTTT.

This clone was detected once. This chain connects TRBV6-5 to TRBJ2-2; D not certain. Trimming left V 0 bases short and J 10 bases short, with 12 bases between. This CDR3 region has 14 residues. Germline V gene sequence: CDR1 MNHEY, CDR2 SVGAGI. For the CDR3, the DNA is TGTGCCAGCAGTTACTCGAATCCGGCGGCGGAGCTGTTTTTT. Protein product: CASSYSNPAAELFF.

The chain combines TRBV13 with TRBJ2-2, with TRBD1 matching 11 bases. Germline V gives CDR1 PRHDT, CDR2 FYEKMQ (reference sequence). There are 16 residues in the CDR3. After removal of 4 bases from V and 7 bases from J, the junction contained 8 bases not matched to a gene. The CDR3 sequence: CASSSGTGGYFGELFF. The CDR3 region has the DNA TGTGCCAGCAGCTCCGGGACAGGGGGTTATTTCGGGGAGCTGTTTTTT.

This clone appeared a few times. The rearrangement links TRBV2 to TRBJ1-1; D remains unclear. V was clipped by 3 bases and J by 5 bases, with 16 bases between them. The CDR3 extends over 15 amino acids. Germline CDR1 reads SNHLY; CDR2 reads FYNNEI. CDR3 DNA: TGTGCCAGCAGTGAGAGGCAATCAGGAGGGACTGAAGCTTTCTTT. This sequence encodes CASSERQSGGTEAFF.

The V call is TRBV7-3, the J call TRBJ2-7, with 12 bases aligning to TRBD2. J lost 6 bases, V lost 2 bases, and 11 bases had no gene match. The germline CDR1 and CDR2 sequences are SGHTA and FQGTGA. The CDR3 sequence is 17 residues long. The CDR3 reads CASSLAGGLAGSVEQYF. Here the CDR3 DNA reads TGTGCCAGCAGCTTAGCAGGCGGACTAGCGGGATCTGTCGAGCAGTACTTC.

The chain's CDR3 is CASSLSLDTDTQYF. The CDR3 bases are TGTGCCAGCAGTTTATCGCTGGACACAGATACGCAGTATTTT. The rearrangement joins TRBV27 to TRBJ2-3; D unclear. Germline values: CDR1 MNHEY, CDR2 SMNVEV (reference sequence). The V gene lost 0 bases and the J gene lost 2 bases, with 6 bases spanning the gap. CDR3 length: 14 amino acids.

The V and J genes are TRBV5-6 and TRBJ2-7, with D perhaps TRBD1 (6 bases). V was pared by 0 bases and J by 5 bases, with 12 bases between. The length of the CDR3 is 14 residues. Per the germline V gene, CDR1 is SGHDT and CDR2 is YYEEEE. CDR3 DNA: TGTGCCAGCAGCTTGGATCAGGGGCTCAACGAGCAGTACTTC. This encodes CASSLDQGLNEQYF.

The chain has TRBV19 and TRBJ2-2, with 7 bases that match TRBD1. The ends lost 5 bases at V and 1 base at J; junction bases unmatched: 4. The germline V gene has CDR1 LNHDA and CDR2 SQIVND (reference sequence). The CDR3 loop spans 15 amino acids. The CDR3 DNA reads as TGTGCCAGTAGTTGGGGGACAGAGAACACCGGGGAGCTGTTTTTT. Its translation is CASSWGTENTGELFF.

The CDR3 region is CASSLTPKDCCEQYF. CDR3 in DNA: TGTGCCAGCAGTTTAACACCAAAGGACTGCTGCGAGCAGTACTTC. The chain has TRBV28 and TRBJ2-7; perhaps TRBD2 as D (5 bases). Germline loops: CDR1 MDHEN, CDR2 SYDVKM. The V end lost 2 bases, the J end lost 6 bases, and 17 bases lay between the germline ends. The CDR3 contains 15 residues.

The rearrangement links TRBV28 to TRBJ2-7; 7 positions agree with TRBD1. V was pared by 4 bases and J by 2 bases, with 5 bases of the junction left unmatched. Germline assignment: CDR1 MDHEN and CDR2 SYDVKM. This CDR3 comprises 14 residues. CDR3 sequence (DNA): TGTGCCAGCAGTTCCGGGACAGACACCTACGAGCAGTACTTC. Protein: CASSSGTDTYEQYF.

The gene calls are TRBV7-9 and TRBJ2-7, with D maybe TRBD2 (5 bases). The CDR3 covers 13 residues. Germline V gives CDR1 SEHNR, CDR2 FQNEAQ (reference sequence). Trimming took off 5 bases at V and 5 bases at J, with 13 bases between the two ends. The CDR3 bases are TGTGCCAGCAGCCCGGCCCGGGGTCACGAGCAGTACTTC. Translated, it gives CASSPARGHEQYF.

The chain uses TRBV6-5 and TRBJ2-1; D unclear. The CDR3 consists of 12 residues. Trimming took 5 bases from V and 5 from J, leaving 7 bases between them. Germline values: CDR1 MNHEY, CDR2 SVGAGI. In DNA form, the CDR3 reads TGTGCCAGCAGTACAGATAACAATGAGCAGTTCTTC. This sequence encodes CASSTDNNEQFF.

The V and J genes are TRBV2 and TRBJ2-7; D could derive from TRBD1 or TRBD2 (5 bases each). Trimming removed 7 bases from V and 7 bases from J, with 20 bases in between. This CDR3 spans 14 amino acids. CDR1 and CDR2 from the germline V gene are SNHLY and FYNNEI. CDR3 residues: CASIRDGTFGEQYF. The DNA of the CDR3 is TGTGCCAGCATCCGGGACGGAACCTTCGGGGAGCAGTACTTC.

Of note for this clone: This sample includes further DNA sequences coding for the same CDR3. The rearrangement uses TRBV6-5 and TRBJ2-7; a possible D gene is TRBD2 (6 bases). Trimming removed 2 bases at V and 3 bases at J, with 8 bases between. The germline V gene has CDR1 MNHEY and CDR2 SVGAGI. The CDR3 loop spans 13 amino acids. The CDR3 nucleotides read TGTGCCAGCAGTTACGGAGGGTTCTACGAGCAGTACTTC. It specifies CASSYGGFYEQYF.

This clone was picked up one time. V is TRBV28 and J is TRBJ1-5; D perhaps matches TRBD1 (6 bases). The germline V and J ends were trimmed by 4 bases and 1 base, with 11 bases remaining between them. The CDR3 runs 15 residues. Germline CDR1 and CDR2: MDHEN and SYDVKM. CDR3 bases: TGTGCCAGCAGTTCCGAAGGGGGGAGCAATCAGCCCCAGCATTTT. Translating it yields CASSSEGGSNQPQHF. Full variable domain (rest looked up from reference TRBV28 and TRBJ1-5): DVKVTQSSRYLVKRTGEKVFLECVQDMDHENMFWYRQDPGLGLRLIYFSYDVKMKEKGDIPEGYSVSREKKERFSLILESASTNQTSMYLCASSSEGGSNQPQHFGDGTRLSIL.

The chain has TRBV7-9 and TRBJ2-3, with a tentative D call TRBD1 (6 bases). This CDR3 contains 14 residues. The V gene's germline CDR1 is SEHNR and CDR2 FQNEAQ (reference sequence). Deletions cut 5 bases from V and 3 bases from J, with 12 bases between. The CDR3 protein is CASSHGQQTDTQYF. The CDR3, as DNA: TGTGCCAGCAGCCACGGACAGCAAACAGATACGCAGTATTTT.

This chain connects TRBV11-2 to TRBJ2-7; 14 positions agree with TRBD2. V was pared by 5 bases and J by 3 bases, with 3 bases of the junction left unmatched. This CDR3 is built from 15 residues. CDR1 and CDR2 (germline): SGHAT, FQNNGV. The CDR3 here is CASSQGLAGVYEQYF. The CDR3 region has the DNA TGTGCCAGCAGCCAGGGACTAGCGGGAGTCTACGAGCAGTACTTC.

This rearrangement joins TRBV4-3 to TRBJ2-2, with D unresolved. Trimming removed 0 bases from V and 5 bases from J, with 13 bases in between. Germline V lookup: CDR1 LGHNA, CDR2 YSLEER. CDR3 length equals 16 residues. The CDR3 region has the DNA TGCGCCAGCAGCCAAGATCGGCAAGGCCGGACCGGGGAGCTGTTTTTT. Protein: CASSQDRQGRTGELFF.

The chain couples TRBV6-4 to TRBJ2-7; TRBD2 is a possible D gene (6 bases). The CDR3 loop spans 15 amino acids. V was clipped by 3 bases and J by 0 bases, with 12 bases between them. The germline CDR1 and CDR2 sequences are MRHNA and SNTAGT. CDR3 region: CASSDDSSASYEQYF. As DNA, the CDR3 is TGTGCCAGCAGTGATGACTCTAGCGCCTCCTACGAGCAGTACTTC.

The chain recombines TRBV9 with TRBJ1-4, with 7 bases matching TRBD1. V gave up 0 bases and J gave up 8 bases; unmatched junction bases: 7. This CDR3 contains 15 residues. Germline V lookup: CDR1 SGDLS, CDR2 YYNGEE. The CDR3 spells CASSVATGDGEKLFF. The CDR3 DNA is TGTGCCAGCAGCGTAGCTACAGGGGATGGAGAAAAACTGTTTTTT.

As to this clone: The junction differs from germline at one of its ends, possibly a read error. V usage is TRBV4-3 and J usage is TRBJ2-1; no clear D. This CDR3 contains 14 residues. Germline CDR1 reads LGHNA; CDR2 reads YSLEER. CDR3 sequence: CASSQELVGGHPVF. The CDR3 DNA follows: TGCGCCAGCAGCCAAGAACTCGTCGGCGGCCACCCGGTCTTC.